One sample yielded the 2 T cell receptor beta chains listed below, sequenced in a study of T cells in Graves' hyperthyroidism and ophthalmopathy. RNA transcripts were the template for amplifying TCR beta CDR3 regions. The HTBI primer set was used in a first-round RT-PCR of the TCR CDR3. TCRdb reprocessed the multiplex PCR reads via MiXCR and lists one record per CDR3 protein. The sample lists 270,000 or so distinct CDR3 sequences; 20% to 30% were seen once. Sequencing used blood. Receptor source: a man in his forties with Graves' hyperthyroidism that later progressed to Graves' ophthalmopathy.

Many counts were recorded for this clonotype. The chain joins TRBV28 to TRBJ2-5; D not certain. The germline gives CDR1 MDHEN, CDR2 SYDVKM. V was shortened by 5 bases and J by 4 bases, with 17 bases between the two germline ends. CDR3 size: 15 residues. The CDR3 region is CASSPAIRIRETQYF. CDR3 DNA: TGTGCCAGCAGTCCTGCAATTAGGATTCGAGAGACCCAGTACTTC.

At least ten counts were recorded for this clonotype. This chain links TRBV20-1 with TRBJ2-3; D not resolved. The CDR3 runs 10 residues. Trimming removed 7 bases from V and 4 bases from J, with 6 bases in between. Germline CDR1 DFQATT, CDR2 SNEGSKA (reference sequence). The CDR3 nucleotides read TGCAGTGGACTTGCAGATACGCAGTATTTT. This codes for CSGLADTQYF.